This T cell receptor (beta chain) was obtained from a study of blood T cells in healthy people across ages. PCR was performed a second time for about 7 to 11 cycles using a sample-barcoded 5' primer and a J-beta primer mix. TCRdb passed the 5' RACE reads through MiXCR, listing each CDR3 protein once. The table has over 1,200,000 distinct CDR3 sequences, approximately 59% seen once. V shed 1 base and J shed 2 bases, with 7 bases lying between them. The germline CDR1 and CDR2 sequences are DFQATT and SNEGSKA (reference sequence). This CDR3 has 13 residues. The source is a man between 18 and 35 years old in good health. The sample taken for sequencing was blood. V is TRBV20-1 and J is TRBJ2-3; no clear D. This chain's CDR3 is CSARVANTDTQYF. CDR3 bases: TGCAGTGCTAGAGTCGCGAACACAGATACGCAGTATTTT.